This is a list of T cell receptor beta chains from one sample in a study of identical twins. TCRdb passed the 5' RACE reads through MiXCR, listing each CDR3 protein once. The data contain 700,000 to 950,000 distinct CDR3 sequences, approximately 13% of them singletons. These data also featured in a second study, about yellow fever vaccine responses in identical twins.

Sequencing was done on a sample of PBMCs. These TCRs come from a woman aged 18-29 years in good health. Each CDR3 is given with its conserved first and last residue. Each record gives: clone size, J gene, V gene, D gene, CDR3 DNA, CDR3 protein. D genes are given only for firm matches. For some rows the clone size is stated as once, few or many, or as a class when expanded; others skip it.

clone size: few
J gene: TRBJ2-1
V gene: TRBV5-1
D gene: TRBD2
CDR3 DNA: TGCGCCAGCGGGGGACTAGCGGGAAGGGAGCAGTTCTTC
CDR3 protein: CASGGLAGREQFF

clone size: NA
J gene: TRBJ2-1
V gene: TRBV20-1
D gene: TRBD2
CDR3 DNA: TGCTGTGCTAGACAACGCTCGGCGGGAGCCCTCTACAATGAGCAGTTCTTC
CDR3 protein: CCARQRSAGALYNEQFF

clone size: NA
J gene: TRBJ1-5
V gene: TRBV2
D gene: NA
CDR3 DNA: TGTGCCAGCAGGGAACAGGGACGGGATCAGCCCCAGCATTTT
CDR3 protein: CASREQGRDQPQHF

clone size: NA
J gene: TRBJ2-1
V gene: TRBV7-6
D gene: TRBD2
CDR3 DNA: TGTGCCAGCAGCTTAAGGGCGGGGGGGCCTGTCAATGAGCAGTTCTTC
CDR3 protein: CASSLRAGGPVNEQFF

clone size: NA
J gene: TRBJ2-1
V gene: TRBV15
D gene: TRBD2
CDR3 DNA: TGTGCCACCAGCAGAGTCCGGGAGGGCCGCTACAATGAGCAGTTCTTC
CDR3 protein: CATSRVREGRYNEQFF

clone size: few
J gene: TRBJ1-5
V gene: TRBV27
D gene: NA
CDR3 DNA: TGTGCCAGCAGTAACGGAAATCAGCCCCAGCATTTT
CDR3 protein: CASSNGNQPQHF

clone size: many
J gene: TRBJ2-7
V gene: TRBV19
D gene: NA
CDR3 DNA: TGTGCCAGCAGCCGACGGGACGGCTCCTACGAGCAGTACTTC
CDR3 protein: CASSRRDGSYEQYF

clone size: NA
J gene: TRBJ2-1
V gene: TRBV19
D gene: NA
CDR3 DNA: TGTGCCAGTAGTGTAGCTAGCGCAGCCTACAATGAGCAGTTCTTC
CDR3 protein: CASSVASAAYNEQFF

clone size: many
J gene: TRBJ1-3
V gene: TRBV12-3/TRBV12-4
D gene: NA
CDR3 DNA: TGTGCCAGCACCATAAGTGGTGCCACCATATATTTT
CDR3 protein: CASTISGATIYF

clone size: NA
J gene: TRBJ2-7
V gene: TRBV12-3/TRBV12-4
D gene: NA
CDR3 DNA: TGTGCCAGCAGTCCAAACAGTTTCTCCTACGAGCAGTACTTC
CDR3 protein: CASSPNSFSYEQYF

clone size: NA
J gene: TRBJ2-7
V gene: TRBV15
D gene: NA
CDR3 DNA: TGTGCCACCAGCAGTATCGAGGGCTACGAGCAGTACTTC
CDR3 protein: CATSSIEGYEQYF

clone size: NA
J gene: TRBJ1-1
V gene: TRBV11-2
D gene: NA
CDR3 DNA: TGTGCCAGCAGCTTTGACCTTGAAGCTTTCTTT
CDR3 protein: CASSFDLEAFF

clone size: NA
J gene: TRBJ2-3
V gene: TRBV11-2
D gene: TRBD2
CDR3 DNA: TGTGCCAGCAGCTTTTATCTAGCGGGGAGCACAGATACGCAGTATTTT
CDR3 protein: CASSFYLAGSTDTQYF

clone size: NA
J gene: TRBJ2-1
V gene: TRBV4-1
D gene: NA
CDR3 DNA: TGCGCCAGCAGCCAAGATCTCTTGGTTGAGCAGTTCTTC
CDR3 protein: CASSQDLLVEQFF

clone size: NA
J gene: TRBJ2-7
V gene: TRBV15
D gene: NA
CDR3 DNA: TGTGCCACGGGGGTCTACGAGCAGTACTTC
CDR3 protein: CATGVYEQYF

clone size: few
J gene: TRBJ2-1
V gene: TRBV7-9
D gene: NA
CDR3 DNA: TGTGCCAGCAGCTTACCTGGAGGAGGGTGGAGAAATGAGCAGTTCTTC
CDR3 protein: CASSLPGGGWRNEQFF

clone size: few
J gene: TRBJ1-1
V gene: TRBV20-1
D gene: NA
CDR3 DNA: TGCAGTGCCATAGGGGGGGGGCCCGACACTGAAGCTTTCTTT
CDR3 protein: CSAIGGGPDTEAFF

clone size: NA
J gene: TRBJ2-3
V gene: TRBV20-1
D gene: TRBD2
CDR3 DNA: TGCAGTGCTAGAACGGTCTCGCTAGCGGACACAGATACGCAGTATTTT
CDR3 protein: CSARTVSLADTDTQYF

clone size: few
J gene: TRBJ2-1
V gene: TRBV3-1
D gene: TRBD1
CDR3 DNA: TGTGCCAGCAGCCAAAAAGGGGGCGGGGAGCAGTTCTTC
CDR3 protein: CASSQKGGGEQFF

clone size: many
J gene: TRBJ1-6
V gene: TRBV20-1
D gene: NA
CDR3 DNA: TGCAGTGCTAGTCCGATACAGAATTCACCCCTCCACTTT
CDR3 protein: CSASPIQNSPLHF

clone size: NA
J gene: TRBJ2-7
V gene: TRBV11-2
D gene: TRBD2
CDR3 DNA: TGTGCCAGCAGCTTAAGGGTTGGGGGGACTACTTCCTACGAGCAGTACTTC
CDR3 protein: CASSLRVGGTTSYEQYF

clone size: few
J gene: TRBJ2-5
V gene: TRBV15
D gene: NA
CDR3 DNA: TGTGCCACCAGCAGAGAGAGGAGCCAAGAGACCCAGTACTTC
CDR3 protein: CATSRERSQETQYF

clone size: many
J gene: TRBJ2-1
V gene: TRBV20-1
D gene: TRBD2
CDR3 DNA: TGCAGTGCCGACGGACTAGCGGGAGAGATGGGAAATGAGCAGTTCTTC
CDR3 protein: CSADGLAGEMGNEQFF

clone size: few
J gene: TRBJ2-5
V gene: TRBV7-9
D gene: NA
CDR3 DNA: TGTGCCAGCAGCCCCAGTCGTGTCGGGATACAAGAGACCCAGTACTTC
CDR3 protein: CASSPSRVGIQETQYF

clone size: NA
J gene: TRBJ2-3
V gene: TRBV5-1
D gene: NA
CDR3 DNA: TGCGCCAGCAGCTTGTGGGTCCTGGGGATGGGGGATACGCAGTATTTT
CDR3 protein: CASSLWVLGMGDTQYF

clone size: many
J gene: TRBJ2-2
V gene: TRBV10-3
D gene: NA
CDR3 DNA: TGTGCCATCAGTGAATTGGGCACCGGGGAGCTGTTTTTT
CDR3 protein: CAISELGTGELFF

clone size: NA
J gene: TRBJ2-3
V gene: TRBV12-3/TRBV12-4
D gene: NA
CDR3 DNA: TGTGCCAGCAGTTTAAGGCAGACAGACACAGATACGCAGTATTTT
CDR3 protein: CASSLRQTDTDTQYF

clone size: NA
J gene: TRBJ2-7
V gene: TRBV5-5
D gene: TRBD2
CDR3 DNA: TGTGCCAGCAGCTTGAGGGCTAGCGGGGGTTCCTACGAGCAGTACTTC
CDR3 protein: CASSLRASGGSYEQYF

clone size: NA
J gene: TRBJ2-7
V gene: TRBV20-1
D gene: TRBD2
CDR3 DNA: TGCAGTGCTAGAGACCCAAGAGCGGGAACATCCGAGCAGTACTTC
CDR3 protein: CSARDPRAGTSEQYF

clone size: few
J gene: TRBJ1-2
V gene: TRBV12-3/TRBV12-4
D gene: NA
CDR3 DNA: TGTGCCAGCAGGGGGCCTGTCTATGGCTACACCTTC
CDR3 protein: CASRGPVYGYTF

clone size: few
J gene: TRBJ2-7
V gene: TRBV3-1
D gene: NA
CDR3 DNA: TGTGCCAGCAGCCCCCCCTGGGGGGCCTACGAGCAGTACTTC
CDR3 protein: CASSPPWGAYEQYF

clone size: NA
J gene: TRBJ2-6
V gene: TRBV2
D gene: TRBD1
CDR3 DNA: TGTGCCAGCACCAACGACAGGGATGGCCTGACTTTC
CDR3 protein: CASTNDRDGLTF